This TCR beta chain was identified in a study of cytomegalovirus exposure and HLA in healthy donors. Study-level results: In an earlier analysis, productive rearrangement rates for most beta V segments clustered near 87% or 30%. The authors listed approximately 160 TCR beta chains as cytomegalovirus-associated.

This CDR3 contains 15 residues. Trimming removed 5 bases from V and 9 bases from J; junction bases left unmatched: 9. Germline V lookup: CDR1 SNHLY, CDR2 FYNNEI. With 60 Vbeta and 13 Jbeta primers, the PCR was carried out. Profiled with immunoSEQ multiplex PCR; TCRdb holds only in-frame clones, not every one. The sample contains 180,000 or so clones, around 75% of which appear only once. On this clone: Its specificity is not known.

The study sampled nominally healthy donors, though unrecorded immune exposures were likely. Sequenced input: PBMCs. The sequence derives from a male donor in good health and CMV-seronegative. The rearrangement links TRBV2 to TRBJ2-1; 11 positions match TRBD2. The CDR3 spells CASSPLLAGEGEQFF. CDR3 DNA sequence: TGTGCCAGCAGTCCATTACTAGCGGGAGAAGGTGAGCAGTTCTTC. Together with reference TRBV2 and TRBJ2-1, the CDR3 gives the full variable domain: EPEVTQTPSHQVTQMGQEVILRCVPISNHLYFYWYRQILGQKVEFLVSFYNNEISEKSEIFDDQFSVERPDGSNFTLKIRSTKLEDSAMYFCASSPLLAGEGEQFFGPGTRLTVL.